The text below deals with one TCR beta chain. Time point reported: pre-sensitization, week 0. The treatment was: therapeutic diphenylcyclopropenone sensitization with weekly scalp DPC. Methods used by the authors: Individual samples carried between about 23,224 and 690,600 TCRs, with 85,000 to 100,000 as the median. A single record per CDR3 protein comes from TCRdb applying MiXCR to the RACE reads. The V and J calls and clone size come from TCRdb's table, not from the authors' own analysis. The data contain about 270,000 distinct CDR3 sequences, about 7.7% of them seen just once; the ten biggest clones take up 1.2%. The CDR3 length is 18 residues. Trimming removed 1 base at V and 0 bases at J, with 13 bases between. The V gene's germline CDR1 is SEHNR and CDR2 FQNEAQ (reference sequence). This record belongs to a study of human T cells and chemical hapten exposure.

Material: whole blood, obtained in connection with sensitization to the hapten diphenylcyclopropenone (DPC). The source of this sequence is a man aged 18-30 years with alopecia areata. Some clones in this sample may be carry-over from other donors' samples. The chain is built from TRBV7-9 and TRBJ1-6; D is possibly TRBD1 (6 bases). The CDR3 is CASSLGQAKSSYNSPLHF. The CDR3 DNA reads TGTGCCAGCAGCTTAGGACAGGCGAAAAGCTCCTATAATTCACCCCTCCACTTT.